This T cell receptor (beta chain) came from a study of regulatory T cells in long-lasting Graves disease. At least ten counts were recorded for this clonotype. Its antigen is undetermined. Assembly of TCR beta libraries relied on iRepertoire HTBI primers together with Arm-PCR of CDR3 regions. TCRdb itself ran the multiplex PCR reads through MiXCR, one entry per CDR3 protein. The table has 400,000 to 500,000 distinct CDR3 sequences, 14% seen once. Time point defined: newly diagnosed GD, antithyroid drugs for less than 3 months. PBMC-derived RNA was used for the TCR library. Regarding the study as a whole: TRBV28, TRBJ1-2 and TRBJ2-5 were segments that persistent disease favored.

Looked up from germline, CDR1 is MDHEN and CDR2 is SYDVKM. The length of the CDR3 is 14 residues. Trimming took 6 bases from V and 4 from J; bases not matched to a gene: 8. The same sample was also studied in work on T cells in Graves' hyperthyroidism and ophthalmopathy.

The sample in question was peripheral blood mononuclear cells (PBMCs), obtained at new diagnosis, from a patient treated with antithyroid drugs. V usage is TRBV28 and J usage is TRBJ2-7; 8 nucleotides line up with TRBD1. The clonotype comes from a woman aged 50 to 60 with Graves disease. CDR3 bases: TGTGCCAGCAGAAACACTGACAGGGGTTACGAGCAGTACTTC. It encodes CASRNTDRGYEQYF.